This TCR beta chain stems from a study of neoadjuvant anti-PD-1 for oral cavity cancer. Measured with immunoSEQ multiplex PCR; TCRdb has only the in-frame clones, and not every one. The sample lists 55,000 to 75,000 clones, approximately 87% seen once, with 2.5% to 3% in the top ten. CDR1 is MNHNS and CDR2 is SASEGT in the germline V gene. The CDR3 is 15 residues long. V lost 5 bases and J lost 4, with 18 bases in between. Documented time point: after neoadjuvant nivolumab, at surgical resection. Specimen: PBMCs, collected after nivolumab (anti-PD-1) treatment. This receptor was obtained from a person aged 40 to 85 with oral cavity squamous cell carcinoma. This rearrangement joins TRBV6-1 to TRBJ2-7; maybe TRBD2 (5 bases). The chain's CDR3 is CASSPEELWRYEQYF. The CDR3 DNA reads TGTGCCAGCAGTCCCGAGGAACTATGGAGGTACGAGCAGTACTTC.